This passage covers 15 T cell receptor beta chains from one sample sequenced in a study of T cell responses to AZD1222 COVID-19 vaccine. Assay used: immunoSEQ multiplex PCR; TCRdb lists only in-frame clones, some missing. This sample carries about 93,000 clones, roughly 85% of them seen once, and the ten largest clones take approximately 6%. Sequencing used peripheral blood, obtained on day 0 of AZD1222 vaccination. These receptors were taken from an adult in good health.

This clone was recorded a few times. The rearrangement joins TRBV12-3 or TRBV12-4 to TRBJ1-3; no clear D gene. Trimming cost V 3 bases and J 4 bases, with 7 bases left between them. The CDR3 is made up of 13 amino acids. The CDR3 nucleotides read TGTGCCAGCAGTTTGGGTCTAGGAAACACCATATATTTT. Protein: CASSLGLGNTIYF.

The chain links TRBV29-1 to TRBJ1-1; TRBD1 is a possible D gene (6 bases). CDR1 is SQVTM, CDR2 ANQGSEA, per germline. V lost 7 bases to trimming and J lost 8 bases, with 11 bases between them. This CDR3 has 10 residues. The DNA of the CDR3 is TGCAGCGCCGGACAGATAGAAGCTTTCTTT. Translating it yields CSAGQIEAFF.

The V and J genes are TRBV5-1 and TRBJ2-1; no firm D call. Germline-derived CDR1 and CDR2 are SGHRS and YFSETQ. The CDR3 length is 16 residues. V lost 4 bases, J lost 0 bases, and 14 bases lay in between. This CDR3 reads CASSPSGQSSYNEQFF. The CDR3 bases are TGCGCCAGCAGCCCGTCCGGGCAGAGCTCCTACAATGAGCAGTTCTTC.

V usage is TRBV14 and J usage is TRBJ1-1, with a weak D call TRBD1 (6 bases). The CDR3 runs to 15 residues. V gave up 0 bases and J gave up 6 bases, with 14 bases separating them. The germline V gene encodes CDR1 SGHDN and CDR2 FVKESK. CDR3 bases: TGTGCCAGCAGCCAAGATCCCGGGGGCAAGGCTGAAGCTTTCTTT. Its translation: CASSQDPGGKAEAFF.

This clone appeared once. The rearrangement uses TRBV5-6 and TRBJ1-5, with 8 bases aligning to TRBD1. CDR3 length: 16 residues. The germline CDR1 and CDR2 sequences are SGHDT and YYEEEE. V lost 4 bases, J lost 0 bases, and 6 bases stayed unmatched. CDR3 loop: CASSPGTGSSNQPQHF. DNA of the CDR3: TGTGCCAGCAGCCCCGGGACAGGCAGTAGCAATCAGCCCCAGCATTTT.

The gene calls are TRBV12-5 and TRBJ2-1, with D uncertain. V lost 3 bases to trimming and J lost 8 bases, with 17 bases between them. The CDR3 has 15 residues. Germline assignment: CDR1 LGHNT and CDR2 FRNRAP. Here the CDR3 reads CASGFRLGMLDEQFF. The CDR3 DNA follows: TGTGCTAGTGGTTTTCGTCTAGGCATGCTCGATGAGCAGTTCTTC.

The gene calls are TRBV3-1 (or the pseudogene TRBV3-2) and TRBJ2-7; 13 positions agree with TRBD2. The germline V gene has CDR1 LGHDT and CDR2 YNNKEL (reference sequence). The CDR3 runs 15 residues. Trimming removed 4 bases from V and 3 bases from J; junction bases left unmatched: 3. This CDR3 is CASSPRTSGSYEQYF. CDR3 nucleotides: TGTGCCAGCAGCCCCCGGACTAGCGGGAGCTACGAGCAGTACTTC.

The rearrangement links TRBV5-1 to TRBJ1-1; TRBD1 matches 9 bases. Germline assignment: CDR1 SGHRS and CDR2 YFSETQ. The ends lost 3 bases at V and 6 bases at J; junction bases unmatched: 12. The CDR3 is made up of 16 amino acids. CDR3 amino acids: CASSYHRGPEDAEAFF. DNA for the CDR3: TGCGCCAGCAGCTACCACAGGGGGCCCGAAGATGCTGAAGCTTTCTTT.

V is TRBV6-1 and J is TRBJ1-1; D may be TRBD1 (5 bases). Germline values: CDR1 MNHNS, CDR2 SASEGT. Trimming removed 2 bases from V and 5 bases from J, with 15 bases in between. The CDR3 extends over 15 amino acids. CDR3 protein: CASSEKGLLWTEAFF. The CDR3 nucleotides are TGTGCCAGCAGTGAAAAGGGGTTGCTTTGGACTGAAGCTTTCTTT.

The chain uses TRBV2 and TRBJ1-2, with D possibly being TRBD1 (6 bases). The CDR3 sequence is 16 residues long. V was shortened by 4 bases and J by 8 bases, with 23 bases between the two germline ends. Germline CDR1 and CDR2: SNHLY and FYNNEI. The CDR3 DNA follows: TGTGCCAGCAGTGCCACGGGACAAGGGCCCTACCAGGGCTACACCTTC. Residues: CASSATGQGPYQGYTF.

V is TRBV18 and J is TRBJ2-2; 15 bases match TRBD2. The V gene's germline CDR1 is KGHSH and CDR2 LQKENI. Germline trimming cut 0 bases from V and 6 bases from J; bases unmatched to any gene: 2. The length of the CDR3 is 17 residues. The CDR3 loop is CASSPPGLAGGSGELFF. The CDR3 DNA follows: TGTGCCAGCTCACCACCGGGACTAGCGGGAGGATCCGGGGAGCTGTTTTTT.

The chain has TRBV12-3 or TRBV12-4 and TRBJ1-2, with a weak D call TRBD1 (5 bases). V was trimmed by 6 bases and J by 7 bases, leaving 15 bases between them. This CDR3 contains 13 residues. DNA for the CDR3: TGTGCCAGCAGCCCAAATGGGGGAGGTGGCTACACCTTC. Residues: CASSPNGGGGYTF.

The V gene is TRBV29-1, the J gene TRBJ1-5; perhaps TRBD1 as D (5 bases). V lost 7 bases, J lost 9 bases, and 19 bases lay in between. CDR3 length: 13 amino acids. Germline loops: CDR1 SQVTM, CDR2 ANQGSEA. The CDR3 is CSAREGVGRPQHF. Here the CDR3 DNA reads TGCAGCGCCAGGGAAGGGGTCGGAAGGCCCCAGCATTTT.

V and J are TRBV10-2 and TRBJ1-1; D call uncertain. Trimming pared 3 bases from V and 3 bases from J, leaving 8 bases between. Germline values: CDR1 WSHSY, CDR2 SAAADI. The CDR3 has 13 amino acids. The CDR3 protein is CASSDQLDTEAFF. DNA for the CDR3: TGCGCCAGCAGTGATCAGTTGGACACTGAAGCTTTCTTT.

The chain employs TRBV5-1 and TRBJ1-5; D ambiguous. The length of the CDR3 is 13 residues. The ends were cut back, 0 bases at V and 5 bases at J, with 6 bases in the middle. CDR1 is SGHRS, CDR2 YFSETQ, per germline. CDR3 sequence (DNA): TGCGCCAGCAGCTTGGACGGGGATCAGCCCCAGCATTTT. Its protein product is CASSLDGDQPQHF.